Given below is one T cell receptor (beta chain) in context. Its antigen is currently unknown. These data are taken from a study of blood T cells in healthy people across ages. Study-level points and caveats: TCR beta diversity per million T cells fell roughly linearly with age.

A second PCR, run for about 7 to 11 cycles, used a sample-barcoded 5' primer plus a J-beta primer mix. TCRdb processed the 5' RACE reads anew with MiXCR; each CDR3 protein has one entry. The data contain about 600,000 distinct CDR3 sequences, roughly 43% of them singletons. V was shortened by 0 bases and J by 3 bases, with 17 bases between the two germline ends. This CDR3 contains 17 residues. Germline lookup yields CDR1 SGHDN and CDR2 FVKESK. This clonotype was sampled from a man aged 80 or over in good health. Sequencing was performed on blood. The rearrangement uses TRBV14 and TRBJ2-5; tentative D call: TRBD1 (6 bases). CDR3 sequence (DNA): TGTGCCAGCAGCCAAGAGTTCAGTGGGGGCGCTGAAGAGACCCAGTACTTC. Protein sequence: CASSQEFSGGAEETQYF.